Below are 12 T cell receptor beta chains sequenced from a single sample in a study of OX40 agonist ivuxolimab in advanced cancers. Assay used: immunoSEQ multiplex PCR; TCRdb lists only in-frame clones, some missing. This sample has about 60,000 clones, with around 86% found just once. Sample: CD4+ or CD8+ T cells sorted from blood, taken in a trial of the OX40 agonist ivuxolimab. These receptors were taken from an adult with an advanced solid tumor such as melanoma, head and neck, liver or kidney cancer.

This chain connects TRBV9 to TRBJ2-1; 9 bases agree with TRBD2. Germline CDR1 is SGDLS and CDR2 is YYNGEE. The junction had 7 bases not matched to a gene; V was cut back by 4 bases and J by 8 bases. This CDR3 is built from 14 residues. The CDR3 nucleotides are TGTGCCAGCAGCTATAGCGGGAGTAAGGATGAGCAGTTCTTC. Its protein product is CASSYSGSKDEQFF.

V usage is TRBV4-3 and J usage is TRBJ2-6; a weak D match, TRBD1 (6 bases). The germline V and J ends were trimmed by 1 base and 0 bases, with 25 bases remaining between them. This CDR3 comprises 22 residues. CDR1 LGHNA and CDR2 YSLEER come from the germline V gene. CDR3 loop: CASSQGRWVPLGADSGANVLTF. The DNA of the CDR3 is TGCGCCAGCAGCCAAGGAAGGTGGGTTCCCCTGGGGGCCGACTCTGGGGCCAACGTCCTGACTTTC.

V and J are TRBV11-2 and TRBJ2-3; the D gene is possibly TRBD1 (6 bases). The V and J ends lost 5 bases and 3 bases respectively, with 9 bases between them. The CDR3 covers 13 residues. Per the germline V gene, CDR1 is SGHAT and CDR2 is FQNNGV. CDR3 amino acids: CASSQGRTDTQYF. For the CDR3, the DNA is TGTGCCAGCAGCCAGGGGCGTACAGATACGCAGTATTTT.

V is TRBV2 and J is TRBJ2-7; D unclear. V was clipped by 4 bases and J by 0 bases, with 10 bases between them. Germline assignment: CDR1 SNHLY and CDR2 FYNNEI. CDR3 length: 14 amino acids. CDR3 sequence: CASSGGAVSYEQYF. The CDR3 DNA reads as TGTGCCAGCAGTGGGGGTGCAGTCTCCTACGAGCAGTACTTC.

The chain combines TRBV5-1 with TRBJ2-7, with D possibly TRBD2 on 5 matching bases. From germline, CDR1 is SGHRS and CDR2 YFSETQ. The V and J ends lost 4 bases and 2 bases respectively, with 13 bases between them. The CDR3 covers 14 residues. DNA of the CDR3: TGCGCCAGCAGCCCGGGCCCCGGGGCCTACGAGCAGTACTTC. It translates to CASSPGPGAYEQYF.

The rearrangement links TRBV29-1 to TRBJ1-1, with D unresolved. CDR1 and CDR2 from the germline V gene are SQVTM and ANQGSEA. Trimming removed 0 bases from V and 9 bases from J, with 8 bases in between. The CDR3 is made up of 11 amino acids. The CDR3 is CSVEDAGKAFF. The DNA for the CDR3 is TGCAGCGTTGAAGATGCTGGAAAAGCTTTCTTT.

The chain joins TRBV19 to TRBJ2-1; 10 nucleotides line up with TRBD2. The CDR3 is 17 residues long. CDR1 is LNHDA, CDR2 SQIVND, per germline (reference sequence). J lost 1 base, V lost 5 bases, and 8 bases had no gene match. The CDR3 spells CASSSLAGAWSYNEQFF. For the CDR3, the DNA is TGTGCCAGTAGTTCCCTAGCGGGAGCATGGTCCTACAATGAGCAGTTCTTC.

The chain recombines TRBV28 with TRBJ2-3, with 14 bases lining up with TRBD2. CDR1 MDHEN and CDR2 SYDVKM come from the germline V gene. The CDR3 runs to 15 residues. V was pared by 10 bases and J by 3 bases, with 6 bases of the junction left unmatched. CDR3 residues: CATGTSGSSTDTQYF. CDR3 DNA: TGTGCCACCGGGACTAGCGGGAGCTCAACAGATACGCAGTATTTT.

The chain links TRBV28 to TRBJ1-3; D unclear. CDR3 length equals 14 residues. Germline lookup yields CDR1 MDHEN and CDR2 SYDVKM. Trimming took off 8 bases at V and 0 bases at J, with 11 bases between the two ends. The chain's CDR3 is CASGDSGSGNTIYF. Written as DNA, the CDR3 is TGTGCCAGCGGTGACTCGGGCTCTGGAAACACCATATATTTT.

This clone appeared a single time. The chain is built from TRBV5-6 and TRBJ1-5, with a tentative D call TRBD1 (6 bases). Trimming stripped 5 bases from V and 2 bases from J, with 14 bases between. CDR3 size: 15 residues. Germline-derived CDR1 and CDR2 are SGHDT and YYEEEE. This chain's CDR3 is CASSQYRAGNQPQHF. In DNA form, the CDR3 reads TGTGCCAGCAGTCAATACAGGGCCGGCAATCAGCCCCAGCATTTT.

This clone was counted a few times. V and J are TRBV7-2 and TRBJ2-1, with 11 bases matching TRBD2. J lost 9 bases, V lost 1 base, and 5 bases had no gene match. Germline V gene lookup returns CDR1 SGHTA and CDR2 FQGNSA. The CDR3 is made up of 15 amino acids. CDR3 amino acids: CASSLVASGRSEQFF. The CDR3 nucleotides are TGTGCCAGCAGCTTAGTTGCTAGCGGGAGGAGTGAGCAGTTCTTC. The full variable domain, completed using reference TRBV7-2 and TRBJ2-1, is GAGVSQSPSNKVTEKGKDVELRCDPISGHTALYWYRQSLGQGLEFLIYFQGNSAPDKSGLPSDRFSAERTGGSVSTLTIQRTQQEDSAVYLCASSLVASGRSEQFFGPGTRLTVL.

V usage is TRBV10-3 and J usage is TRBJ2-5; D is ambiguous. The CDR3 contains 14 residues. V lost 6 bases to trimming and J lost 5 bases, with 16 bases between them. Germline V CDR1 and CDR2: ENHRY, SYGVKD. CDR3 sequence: CAISDRPSRETQYF. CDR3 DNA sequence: TGTGCCATCAGCGATAGACCTTCACGGGAGACCCAGTACTTC.